This TCR beta chain was recorded in a study of beta chain features in type 1 diabetes. Study results and limitations: Within patients, naive, central memory and Treg TCRB repertoires seemed more similar than within healthy donors. The influence of HLA type on TCRB rearrangement stayed undetermined. PCR may have favored shorter templates equally in patients and controls.

This clone came up a few times. Its antigen is unknown. Reverse transcription of all isolated RNA meant that expressed TCRB transcripts were sequenced. The assay was immunoSEQ multiplex PCR, and TCRdb's table has in-frame clones only and misses some. The sample contains approximately 300,000 clones, approximately 9.9% of which appear only once. The sequencing sample was made of naive CD4+ T cells from blood. The source is a woman between 25 and 40 years old in good health.

The CDR3 coding sequence is TGTGCCAGCTCACGAAGCGATGAGCAGTTCTTC. Translation gives CASSRSDEQFF. V is TRBV18 and J is TRBJ2-1; D gene ambiguous. The ends were cut back, 4 bases at V and 8 bases at J, with 6 bases in the middle. Germline values: CDR1 KGHSH, CDR2 LQKENI. The CDR3 has 11 residues.